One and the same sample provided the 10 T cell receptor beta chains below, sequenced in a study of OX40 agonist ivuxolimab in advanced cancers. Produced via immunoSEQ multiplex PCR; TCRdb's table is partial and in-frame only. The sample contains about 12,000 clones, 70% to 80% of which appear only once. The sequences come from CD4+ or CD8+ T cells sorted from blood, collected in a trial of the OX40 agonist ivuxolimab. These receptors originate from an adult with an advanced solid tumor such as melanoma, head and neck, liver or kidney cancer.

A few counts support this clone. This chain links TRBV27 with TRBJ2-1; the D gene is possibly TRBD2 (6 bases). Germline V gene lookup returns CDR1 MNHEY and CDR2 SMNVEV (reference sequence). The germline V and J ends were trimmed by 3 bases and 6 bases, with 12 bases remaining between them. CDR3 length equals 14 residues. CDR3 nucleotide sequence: TGTGCCAGCAGTTTGTCAGGGAGGATCAATGAGCAGTTCTTC. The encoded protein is CASSLSGRINEQFF.

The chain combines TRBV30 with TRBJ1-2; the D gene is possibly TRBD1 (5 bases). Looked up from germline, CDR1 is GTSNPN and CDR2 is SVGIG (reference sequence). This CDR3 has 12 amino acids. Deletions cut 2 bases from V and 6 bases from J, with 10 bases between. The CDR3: CAWSLRGNGYTF. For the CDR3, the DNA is TGTGCCTGGAGTTTAAGGGGAAATGGCTACACCTTC. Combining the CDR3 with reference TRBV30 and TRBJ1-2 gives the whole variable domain SQTIHQWPATLVQPVGSPLSLECTVEGTSNPNLYWYRQAAGRGLQLLFYSVGIGQISSEVPQNLSASRPQDRQFILSSKKLLLSDSGFYLCAWSLRGNGYTFGSGTRLTVV.

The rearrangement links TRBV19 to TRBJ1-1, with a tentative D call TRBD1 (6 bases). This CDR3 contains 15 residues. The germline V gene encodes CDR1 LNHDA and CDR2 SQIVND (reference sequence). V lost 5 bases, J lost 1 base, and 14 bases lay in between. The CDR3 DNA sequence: TGTGCCAGTAGTTCATCCGGGACACAGAACACTGAAGCTTTCTTT. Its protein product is CASSSSGTQNTEAFF.

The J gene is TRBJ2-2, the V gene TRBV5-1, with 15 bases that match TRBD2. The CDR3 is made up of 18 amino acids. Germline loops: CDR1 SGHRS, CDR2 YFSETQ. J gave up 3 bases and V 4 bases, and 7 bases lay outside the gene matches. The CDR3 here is CASSPGTSGGMDTGELFF. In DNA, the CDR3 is TGCGCCAGCAGCCCAGGGACTAGCGGGGGGATGGACACCGGGGAGCTGTTTTTT.

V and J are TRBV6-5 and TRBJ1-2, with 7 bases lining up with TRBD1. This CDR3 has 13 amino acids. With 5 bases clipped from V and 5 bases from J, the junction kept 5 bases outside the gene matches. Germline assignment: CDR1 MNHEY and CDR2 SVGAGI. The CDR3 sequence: CASSEGQEYGYTF. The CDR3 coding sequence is TGTGCCAGCAGTGAAGGACAGGAGTATGGCTACACCTTC.

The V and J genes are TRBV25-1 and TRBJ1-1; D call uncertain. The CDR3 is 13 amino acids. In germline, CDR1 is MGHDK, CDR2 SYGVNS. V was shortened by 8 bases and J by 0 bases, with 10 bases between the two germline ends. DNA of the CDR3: TGTGCCAGCGCCATGGGGATGAACACTGAAGCTTTCTTT. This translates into CASAMGMNTEAFF.

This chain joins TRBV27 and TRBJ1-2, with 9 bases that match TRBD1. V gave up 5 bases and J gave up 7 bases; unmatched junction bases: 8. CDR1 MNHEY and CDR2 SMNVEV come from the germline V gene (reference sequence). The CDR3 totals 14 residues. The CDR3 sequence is CASSPPPGQGGYTF. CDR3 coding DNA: TGTGCCAGCAGTCCCCCCCCGGGACAGGGTGGCTACACCTTC.

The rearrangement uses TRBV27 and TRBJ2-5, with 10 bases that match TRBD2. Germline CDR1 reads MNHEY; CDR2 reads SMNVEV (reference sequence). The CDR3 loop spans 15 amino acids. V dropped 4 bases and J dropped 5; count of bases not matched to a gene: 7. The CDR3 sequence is CASSSPAGGPETQYF. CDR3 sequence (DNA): TGTGCCAGCAGTTCCCCAGCGGGAGGGCCGGAGACCCAGTACTTC.

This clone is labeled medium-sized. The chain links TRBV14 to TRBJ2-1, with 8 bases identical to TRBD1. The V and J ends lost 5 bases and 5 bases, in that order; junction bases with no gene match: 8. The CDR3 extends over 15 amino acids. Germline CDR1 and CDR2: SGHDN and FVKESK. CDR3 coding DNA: TGTGCCAGCAGCATCGGGACAGGTAAAAACAATGAGCAGTTCTTC. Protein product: CASSIGTGKNNEQFF.

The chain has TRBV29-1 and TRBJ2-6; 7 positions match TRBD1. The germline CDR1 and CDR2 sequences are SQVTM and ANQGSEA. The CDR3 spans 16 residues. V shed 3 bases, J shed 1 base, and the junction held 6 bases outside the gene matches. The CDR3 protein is CSVEGEGASGANVLTF. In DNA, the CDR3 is TGCAGCGTTGAGGGAGAGGGGGCATCTGGGGCCAACGTCCTGACTTTC.